This is a list of T cell receptor beta chains from one sample in a study of identical twins. TCRdb re-derived calls from the 5' RACE reads in MiXCR, one entry per CDR3 protein. The table records 420,000 or so distinct CDR3 sequences, approximately 18% of them present only once. Sequencing was carried out using naive T cells sorted from blood. Source of these receptors: a man between 50 and 59 years old in good health. The CDR3 runs from the conserved cysteine through the conserved F or W. The D gene is left open where the match is weak. Rows may omit the clone size; those that give it use once, few, many or a size class.

TRBV12-3/TRBV12-4	TRBJ2-7	NA	many	CASSSGTQFFGEQYF	TGTGCCAGCAGTTCCGGGACCCAGTTTTTTGGCGAGCAGTACTTC
TRBV11-1	TRBJ2-4	NA	NA	CASSLAWRAPEAKNIQYF	TGTGCCAGCAGCTTAGCGTGGCGGGCACCTGAAGCCAAAAACATTCAGTACTTC
TRBV10-1	TRBJ2-2	NA	NA	CASSESRGTGELFF	TGCGCCAGCAGTGAGTCGAGAGGGACCGGGGAGCTGTTTTTT
TRBV29-1	TRBJ2-7	NA	many	CSVEAESSYEQYF	TGCAGCGTTGAAGCGGAGAGCTCCTACGAGCAGTACTTC
TRBV5-1	TRBJ2-2	TRBD2	many	CASSTGLAGAANTGELFF	TGCGCCAGCAGCACAGGACTAGCGGGGGCAGCGAACACCGGGGAGCTGTTTTTT
TRBV14	TRBJ2-7	NA	NA	CARLRGKAESSYEQYF	TGTGCCAGACTCCGGGGGAAGGCGGAGAGCTCCTACGAGCAGTACTTC
TRBV9	TRBJ2-7	NA	few	CASSVASSYEQYF	TGTGCCAGCAGCGTAGCCTCCTCCTACGAGCAGTACTTC
TRBV18	TRBJ1-1	TRBD1	many	CASSPGTGGVNTEAFF	TGTGCCAGCTCACCCGGGACAGGGGGCGTGAACACTGAAGCTTTCTTT
TRBV20-1	TRBJ2-1	NA	many	CSANRGQGGRPGFF	TGCAGTGCAAACAGGGGGCAGGGCGGGAGGCCCGGGTTCTTC
TRBV6-5	TRBJ2-7	NA	few	CASSYSRGSTYEQYF	TGTGCCAGCAGTTACTCGAGAGGCAGTACCTACGAGCAGTACTTC
TRBV9	TRBJ2-3	NA	few	CASSVSSDTQYF	TGTGCCAGCAGCGTAAGTTCAGATACGCAGTATTTT
TRBV29-1	TRBJ2-2	TRBD1	few	CSVAPGTENTGELFF	TGCAGCGTAGCCCCCGGGACAGAGAACACCGGGGAGCTGTTTTTT
TRBV12-3/TRBV12-4	TRBJ1-1	TRBD1	NA	CASSLVRWTGGSEAFF	TGTGCCAGCAGTTTAGTTAGGTGGACAGGGGGAAGTGAAGCTTTCTTT
TRBV15	TRBJ2-7	TRBD2	once	CATSRDVAGGEQYF	TGTGCCACCAGCAGAGATGTGGCGGGGGGAGAGCAGTACTTC
TRBV5-1	TRBJ1-1	NA	NA	CASSLYLPGWNTEAFF	TGCGCCAGCAGCTTGTACCTCCCGGGTTGGAACACTGAAGCTTTCTTT
TRBV14	TRBJ2-7	TRBD1	many	CASSQDYGTGSYEQYF	TGTGCCAGCAGCCAAGATTATGGGACAGGGTCCTACGAGCAGTACTTC
TRBV11-2	TRBJ1-2	NA	NA	CASRPSGAGSGYTF	TGTGCCAGCAGGCCTAGTGGGGCAGGGTCCGGCTACACCTTC
TRBV7-8	TRBJ1-5	NA	NA	CASSLAAQASNQPQHF	TGTGCCAGCAGCTTAGCGGCCCAAGCGAGCAATCAGCCCCAGCATTTT
TRBV7-2	TRBJ2-3	TRBD2	NA	CASSLSLAGFPGTDTQYF	TGTGCCAGCAGCTTATCACTAGCGGGGTTCCCAGGCACAGATACGCAGTATTTT
TRBV20-1	TRBJ2-1	NA	many	CSARDGHRNEQFF	TGCAGTGCTAGAGACGGGCATCGGAATGAGCAGTTCTTC
TRBV10-3	TRBJ2-7	TRBD1	many	CAASPQQGPYEQYF	TGTGCCGCCTCCCCCCAACAGGGGCCCTACGAGCAGTACTTC
TRBV11-2	TRBJ1-1	TRBD1	NA	CASSSPGQGEGEAFF	TGTGCCAGCAGCTCGCCGGGACAGGGGGAAGGTGAAGCTTTCTTT